This T cell receptor beta chain was found in a study of blood T cell repertoires in COVID-19. Profiling relied on immunoSEQ multiplex PCR, and the TCRdb table lists in-frame clones only, not all of them. Counted here are approximately 240,000 clones, 75% to 85% occurring once; the ten biggest clones make up 5.5%. Germline-derived CDR1 and CDR2 are MDHEN and SYDVKM. The CDR3 contains 15 residues when both ends are counted. On this clone itself: It is unclear where the CDR3 begins or ends on the DNA, so no DNA is shown, and the CDR3 is as TCRdb lists it.

The chain has TRBV28 and TRBJ2-7; TRBD1, the table's D call, lacks a check against the DNA. Sequencing was done on a sample of peripheral blood. This receptor was taken from a human donor in a cohort sampled during active COVID-19. CDR3 amino acids: CASSLVMGQGTQQYF.